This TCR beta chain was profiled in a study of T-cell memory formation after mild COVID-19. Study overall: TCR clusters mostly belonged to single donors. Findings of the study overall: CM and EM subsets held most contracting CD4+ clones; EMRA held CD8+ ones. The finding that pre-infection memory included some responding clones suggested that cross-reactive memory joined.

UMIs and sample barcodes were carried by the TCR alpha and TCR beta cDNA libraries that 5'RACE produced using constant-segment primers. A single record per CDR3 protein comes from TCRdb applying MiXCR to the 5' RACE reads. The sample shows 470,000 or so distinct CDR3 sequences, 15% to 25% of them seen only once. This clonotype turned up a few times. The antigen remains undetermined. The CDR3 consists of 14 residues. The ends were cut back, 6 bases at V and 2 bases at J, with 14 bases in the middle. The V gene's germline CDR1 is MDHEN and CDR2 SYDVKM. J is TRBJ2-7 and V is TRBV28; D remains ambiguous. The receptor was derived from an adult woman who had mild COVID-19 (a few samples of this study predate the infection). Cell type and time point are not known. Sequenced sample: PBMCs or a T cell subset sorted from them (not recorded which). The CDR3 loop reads CASRDSNSPYEQYF. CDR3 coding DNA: TGTGCCAGCAGGGATTCAAATAGCCCCTACGAGCAGTACTTC.